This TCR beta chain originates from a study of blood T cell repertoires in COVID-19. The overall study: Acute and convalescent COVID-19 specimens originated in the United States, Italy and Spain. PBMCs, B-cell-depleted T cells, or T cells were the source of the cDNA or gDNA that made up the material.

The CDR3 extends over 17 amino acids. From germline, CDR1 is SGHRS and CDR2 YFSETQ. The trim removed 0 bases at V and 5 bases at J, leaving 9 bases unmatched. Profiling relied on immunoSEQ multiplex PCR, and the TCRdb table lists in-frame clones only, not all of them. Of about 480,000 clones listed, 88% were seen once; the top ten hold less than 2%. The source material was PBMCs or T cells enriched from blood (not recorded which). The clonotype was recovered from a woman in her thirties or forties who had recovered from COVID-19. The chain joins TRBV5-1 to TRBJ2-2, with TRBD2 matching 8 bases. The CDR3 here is CASSLEVLAGQTGELFF. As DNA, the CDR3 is TGCGCCAGCAGCTTGGAGGTTCTAGCGGGCCAAACCGGGGAGCTGTTTTTT.